The 25 T cell receptor beta chains below come from one sample, sequenced in a study of T cell repertoires in cytomegalovirus infection. For these TCRs, the target antigens are not known. TCRdb independently ran MiXCR on the reads; one entry per CDR3 protein. The sample holds roughly 990,000 distinct CDR3 sequences; about 33% are singletons and the top ten take around 15%. Sequencing was performed on cultured CD8+ T cells from PBMCs, taken from culture after CMV antigen stimulation. Source of these receptors: a human donor in good health (CMV status not recorded). Some clones in this sample may be carry-over from other donors' samples.

The chain links TRBV10-2 to TRBJ1-1, with D unresolved. This CDR3 contains 13 residues. In germline, CDR1 is WSHSY, CDR2 SAAADI. V lost 7 bases and J lost 1, with 10 bases in between. For the CDR3, the DNA is TGCGCCAGCATGGTTCCCGAGAACACTGAAGCTTTCTTT. Its translation is CASMVPENTEAFF.

This clonotype was observed many times. The rearrangement uses TRBV7-6 and TRBJ1-1; 7 bases match TRBD1. Germline V gene data show CDR1 as SGHVS and CDR2 as FNYEAQ. Losses at the gene ends were 10 bases for V and 4 bases for J; bases not matched to a gene: 12. The CDR3 runs 14 residues. The CDR3: CATRLGGGGTEAFF. In DNA form, the CDR3 reads TGTGCCACCCGGCTAGGGGGCGGGGGCACTGAAGCTTTCTTT.

This chain uses TRBV27 with TRBJ2-7; D is uncertain. The V end was cut by 7 bases, the J end by 0 bases, with 13 bases between. This CDR3 has 14 residues. From germline, CDR1 is MNHEY and CDR2 SMNVEV (reference sequence). CDR3 sequence: CASKPVKSSYEQYF. CDR3 coding DNA: TGTGCCAGCAAGCCGGTGAAAAGCTCCTACGAGCAGTACTTC.

The rearrangement uses TRBV10-3 and TRBJ1-2; the match to TRBD1 covers 11 bases. CDR1 is ENHRY and CDR2 is SYGVKD in the germline V gene. This CDR3 spans 16 amino acids. Trimming took 6 bases from V and 0 from J; bases not matched to a gene: 6. The CDR3 here is CAIRTGTGGSNYGYTF. In DNA form, the CDR3 reads TGTGCCATCAGAACCGGGACAGGGGGTTCTAACTATGGCTACACCTTC.

This clonotype was counted between two and nine times. The genes are TRBV18 and TRBJ2-7; 8 bases align to TRBD2. After removal of 3 bases from V and 1 base from J, the junction contained 2 bases not matched to a gene. The CDR3 covers 14 residues. The germline V gene encodes CDR1 KGHSH and CDR2 LQKENI. CDR3 sequence reads: CASSPSGASYEQYF. The CDR3 DNA sequence: TGTGCCAGCTCACCTAGCGGGGCATCCTACGAGCAGTACTTC. Full variable domain (outside the CDR3, taken from reference TRBV18 and TRBJ2-7): NAGVMQNPRHLVRRRGQEARLRCSPMKGHSHVYWYRQLPEEGLKFMVYLQKENIIDESGMPKERFSAEFPKEGPSILRIQQVVRGDSAAYFCASSPSGASYEQYFGPGTRLTVT.

The chain joins TRBV12-3 or TRBV12-4 to TRBJ1-1; TRBD1 aligns across 8 bases. This CDR3 region has 15 residues. V trimming: 4 bases; J trimming: 0 bases; junction bases outside the gene matches: 4. The CDR3 DNA reads TGTGCCAGCAGTTCTACGACAGGGGTGAACACTGAAGCTTTCTTT. Its protein product is CASSSTTGVNTEAFF.

This clonotype was detected only a few times. The chain combines TRBV7-6 with TRBJ2-2; weak D call: TRBD2 (5 bases). The CDR3 is 14 residues long. The ends were cut back, 5 bases at V and 8 bases at J, with 15 bases in the middle. Germline V gene lookup returns CDR1 SGHVS and CDR2 FNYEAQ. The CDR3 protein is CASSAEGLRGELFF. DNA of the CDR3: TGTGCCAGCAGCGCAGAGGGCCTTCGGGGGGAGCTGTTTTTT.

The J gene is TRBJ2-2, the V gene TRBV7-2; a weak D match, TRBD2 (7 bases). The CDR3 totals 15 residues. Trimming stripped 5 bases from V and 9 bases from J, with 19 bases between. Germline V gene sequence: CDR1 SGHTA, CDR2 FQGNSA. The CDR3 loop reads CASSLEWGGRRELFF. In DNA, the CDR3 is TGTGCCAGCAGCCTTGAATGGGGGGGCCGGCGGGAGCTGTTTTTT. The full variable domain, with the rest looked up from reference TRBV7-2 and TRBJ2-2, is GAGVSQSPSNKVTEKGKDVELRCDPISGHTALYWYRQSLGQGLEFLIYFQGNSAPDKSGLPSDRFSAERTGGSVSTLTIQRTQQEDSAVYLCASSLEWGGRRELFFGEGSRLTVL.

The chain couples TRBV12-3 or TRBV12-4 to TRBJ1-2; D uncertain. The CDR3 contains 17 residues. V dropped 2 bases and J dropped 1 base, with 17 bases sitting between them. In nucleotides, the CDR3 is TGTGCCAGCAGTTTATCGAACCTCTTCGACGGTAACTATGGCTACACCTTC. It yields the protein CASSLSNLFDGNYGYTF.

This chain uses TRBV7-8 with TRBJ2-1, with no clear D. CDR1 is SGHVS and CDR2 is FQNEAQ in the germline V gene. The length of the CDR3 is 14 residues. The ends were cut back, 0 bases at V and 5 bases at J, with 8 bases in the middle. The CDR3 here is CASSLANSNNEQFF. CDR3 DNA: TGTGCCAGCAGCTTAGCGAATAGTAACAATGAGCAGTTCTTC.

This clonotype was counted ten times or more. The chain couples TRBV6-5 to TRBJ2-5, with D maybe TRBD1 (6 bases). The CDR3 has 16 amino acids. V dropped 0 bases and J dropped 1 base, with 12 bases sitting between them. Germline CDR1 is MNHEY and CDR2 is SVGAGI. Here the CDR3 DNA reads TGTGCCAGCAGTTACTCTGGGCAGGGGCTCCAAGAGACCCAGTACTTC. It translates to CASSYSGQGLQETQYF.

This clonotype was detected a few times. The V and J genes are TRBV5-1 and TRBJ2-5; D gene unclear. Trimming took off 0 bases at V and 5 bases at J, with 14 bases between the two ends. The germline CDR1 and CDR2 sequences are SGHRS and YFSETQ. The CDR3 is 15 residues long. The CDR3 loop reads CASSLGYSSEETQYF. DNA of the CDR3: TGCGCCAGCAGCTTGGGGTATTCCAGCGAGGAGACCCAGTACTTC.

The rearrangement links TRBV12-3 or TRBV12-4 to TRBJ1-2; weak D call: TRBD1 (6 bases). V was shortened by 3 bases and J by 4 bases, with 15 bases between the two germline ends. This CDR3 is 15 amino acids long. CDR3 residues: CASSFGNPGVYGYTF. CDR3 coding DNA: TGTGCCAGCAGTTTTGGCAACCCAGGGGTCTATGGCTACACCTTC.

The sample holds a few counts of this clonotype. The rearrangement links TRBV28 to TRBJ2-1; D may be TRBD1 or TRBD2 (5 bases each). The germline V gene encodes CDR1 MDHEN and CDR2 SYDVKM. This CDR3 spans 15 amino acids. The ends were cut back, 7 bases at V and 4 bases at J, with 17 bases in the middle. The CDR3 spells CASTLGTGLYNEQFF. Written as DNA, the CDR3 is TGTGCCAGCACCTTGGGGACGGGCCTTTACAATGAGCAGTTCTTC.

This clonotype was detected many times. The chain couples TRBV4-2 to TRBJ1-4; 8 positions agree with TRBD1. This CDR3 contains 16 residues. Germline CDR1 is LGHNA and CDR2 is YNFKEQ. J gave up 6 bases and V 0 bases, and 6 bases lay outside the gene matches. CDR3 nucleotide sequence: TGTGCCAGCAGCCAAGATCCCGGGACAGGTTATGAAAAACTGTTTTTT. Protein product: CASSQDPGTGYEKLFF.

The chain links TRBV7-9 to TRBJ2-3; perhaps TRBD2 as D (7 bases). The germline V gene encodes CDR1 SEHNR and CDR2 FQNEAQ (reference sequence). Trimming removed 7 bases from V and 2 bases from J, with 25 bases in between. There are 18 residues in the CDR3. For the CDR3, the DNA is TGTGCCAGCACCCCTCCCCTCGGGGGGCTACGGATCACAGATACGCAGTATTTT. It specifies CASTPPLGGLRITDTQYF. The entire variable domain, with the rest obtained from reference TRBV7-9 and TRBJ2-3, is as follows: DTGVSQNPRHKITKRGQNVTFRCDPISEHNRLYWYRQTLGQGPEFLTYFQNEAQLEKSRLLSDRFSAERPKGSFSTLEIQRTEQGDSAMYLCASTPPLGGLRITDTQYFGPGTRLTVL.

This clonotype has a handful of counts. The chain recombines TRBV28 with TRBJ1-2, with D possibly matching TRBD1 (5 bases). The CDR3 extends over 13 amino acids. Germline lookup yields CDR1 MDHEN and CDR2 SYDVKM. V was clipped by 2 bases and J by 6 bases, with 10 bases between them. CDR3 DNA sequence: TGTGCCAGCAGTTTAGCAGGGAGTGATGGCTACACCTTC. Amino acid sequence: CASSLAGSDGYTF.

This chain connects TRBV19 to TRBJ2-1; TRBD2 aligns across 11 bases. The germline V gene encodes CDR1 LNHDA and CDR2 SQIVND (reference sequence). This CDR3 comprises 19 residues. The V segment lost 1 base and the J segment 4 bases; nucleotides outside the gene matches: 12. CDR3 residues: CASSIAWLAGGPGYNEQFF. The CDR3 DNA sequence: TGTGCCAGTAGTATAGCCTGGCTAGCGGGGGGCCCGGGTTACAATGAGCAGTTCTTC.

In this sample, this clonotype turned up a few times. DNA for the CDR3: TGTGCCAGCAGTTTATACGGGACAGGGACTGAAGCTTTCTTT. Amino acid sequence: CASSLYGTGTEAFF. The chain recombines TRBV27 with TRBJ1-1; 9 bases map to TRBD1. This CDR3 contains 14 residues. Trimming removed 1 base from V and 5 bases from J; junction bases left unmatched: 2. Germline values: CDR1 MNHEY, CDR2 SMNVEV (reference sequence).

The V and J genes are TRBV29-1 and TRBJ2-7, with D possibly being TRBD1 or TRBD2 (6 bases each). Trimming cost V 0 bases and J 3 bases, with 18 bases left between them. Per germline, CDR1 SQVTM and CDR2 ANQGSEA. The CDR3 contains 16 residues. The CDR3 nucleotides read TGCAGCGTTGAAGATTCGCAAGAGGGGGGCCTCTACGAGCAGTACTTC. Its translation: CSVEDSQEGGLYEQYF.

The chain links TRBV28 to TRBJ2-1; TRBD2 matches 7 bases. The CDR3 has 15 residues. Trimming took 2 bases from V and 4 from J; bases not matched to a gene: 5. CDR1 MDHEN and CDR2 SYDVKM come from the germline V gene. In nucleotides, the CDR3 is TGTGCCAGCAGTTTACGACGGCGGGGGTACAATGAGCAGTTCTTC. Residues: CASSLRRRGYNEQFF.

The V gene is TRBV5-4, the J gene TRBJ2-2; 9 positions agree with TRBD2. CDR3 length: 16 amino acids. Germline loops: CDR1 SGHNT, CDR2 YYREEE (reference sequence). The junction had 9 bases not matched to a gene; V was cut back by 4 bases and J by 5 bases. DNA of the CDR3: TGTGCCAGCAGCCTGGAGGCTAGCGGGGTTACCGGGGAGCTGTTTTTT. Protein: CASSLEASGVTGELFF.

V is TRBV9 and J is TRBJ2-1, with 7 bases that match TRBD1. The CDR3 has 15 residues. In germline, CDR1 is SGDLS, CDR2 YYNGEE. Unmatched junction bases numbered 12, after V lost 5 bases and J lost 7 bases. The chain's CDR3 is CASSAQGRMENEQFF. As DNA, the CDR3 is TGTGCCAGCAGTGCACAGGGGAGAATGGAGAATGAGCAGTTCTTC.

The chain links TRBV5-4 to TRBJ1-1, with D possibly matching TRBD1 (5 bases). The CDR3 length is 14 residues. The V gene lost 2 bases and the J gene lost 10 bases, with 18 bases spanning the gap. The germline gives CDR1 SGHNT, CDR2 YYREEE (reference sequence). In DNA form, the CDR3 reads TGTGCCAGCAGCTTAAGACAGTCGAATGGTAGAGCTTTCTTT. Protein: CASSLRQSNGRAFF.

V and J are TRBV11-2 and TRBJ2-2, with 8 bases matching TRBD2. Unmatched junction bases numbered 8, after V lost 5 bases and J lost 6 bases. Per the germline V gene, CDR1 is SGHAT and CDR2 is FQNNGV. The CDR3 covers 15 residues. The CDR3 here is CASSPNGGAAGELFF. The CDR3 DNA reads as TGTGCCAGCAGCCCCAACGGGGGGGCAGCCGGGGAGCTGTTTTTT.